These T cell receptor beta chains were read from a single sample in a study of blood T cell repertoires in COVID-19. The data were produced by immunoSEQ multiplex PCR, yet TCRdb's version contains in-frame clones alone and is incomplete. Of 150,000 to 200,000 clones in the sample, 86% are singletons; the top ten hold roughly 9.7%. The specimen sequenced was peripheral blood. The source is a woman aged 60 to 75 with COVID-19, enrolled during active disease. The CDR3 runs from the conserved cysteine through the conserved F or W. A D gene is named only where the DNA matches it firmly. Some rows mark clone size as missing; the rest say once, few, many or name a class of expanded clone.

CDR3nt: TGTGCCAGCAGTCCTACGGTACGGAATCAGCCCCAGCATTTT
CDR3aa: CASSPTVRNQPQHF
j_gene: TRBJ1-5
v_gene: TRBV28
d_gene: .
abundance: once

CDR3nt: TGTGCCAGCAGCGTAGTCGGTAGCGCAGAGACCCAGTACTTC
CDR3aa: CASSVVGSAETQYF
j_gene: TRBJ2-5
v_gene: TRBV9
d_gene: .
abundance: .

CDR3nt: TGTGCCAGCAGTTCGCCCCTGAGTTCTTCTAACTATGGCTACACCTTC
CDR3aa: CASSSPLSSSNYGYTF
j_gene: TRBJ1-2
v_gene: TRBV6-5
d_gene: .
abundance: .

CDR3nt: TGCGCCAGCAGCCAGATATTAACTAGCGGGAGTAGGATAGAGACCCAGTACTTC
CDR3aa: CASSQILTSGSRIETQYF
j_gene: TRBJ2-5
v_gene: TRBV4-1
d_gene: TRBD2
abundance: few

CDR3nt: TGTGCCAGCAAATCCTTCCAGGGGGCTGATCAGCCCCAGCATTTT
CDR3aa: CASKSFQGADQPQHF
j_gene: TRBJ1-5
v_gene: TRBV2
d_gene: TRBD1
abundance: .

CDR3nt: TGTGCCTGGAGATGGACAGGGGGCGGTGAAAAACTGTTTTTT
CDR3aa: CAWRWTGGGEKLFF
j_gene: TRBJ1-4
v_gene: TRBV30
d_gene: TRBD1
abundance: .

CDR3nt: TGTGCCAGCAGCTTAGGTGGGGGACAGGGGTCCGGGAAGACCCAGTACTTC
CDR3aa: CASSLGGGQGSGKTQYF
j_gene: TRBJ2-5
v_gene: TRBV7-9
d_gene: TRBD1
abundance: .

CDR3nt: TGCAGCGTTGGCGGAGGACGGACGAACACCGGGGAGCTGTTTTTT
CDR3aa: CSVGGGRTNTGELFF
j_gene: TRBJ2-2
v_gene: TRBV29-1
d_gene: .
abundance: .

CDR3nt: TGTGCCAGCAGCCCCCCGGGCAGGGTGACTGAAGCTTTCTTT
CDR3aa: CASSPPGRVTEAFF
j_gene: TRBJ1-1
v_gene: TRBV9
d_gene: .
abundance: .

CDR3nt: TGCGCCAGCAGCTTCGCCAGCGGGTACCAAGAGACCCAGTACTTC
CDR3aa: CASSFASGYQETQYF
j_gene: TRBJ2-5
v_gene: TRBV5-1
d_gene: .
abundance: .

CDR3nt: TGCGCCAGCAGCTCCGGGACAGCAAACACTGAAGCTTTCTTT
CDR3aa: CASSSGTANTEAFF
j_gene: TRBJ1-1
v_gene: TRBV5-1
d_gene: TRBD1
abundance: .

CDR3nt: TGTGCCAGCAGTAGGTATAACAGGGGTTCGTCTGAAGCTTTCTTT
CDR3aa: CASSRYNRGSSEAFF
j_gene: TRBJ1-1
v_gene: TRBV6-5
d_gene: TRBD1
abundance: .

CDR3nt: TGTGCCTGGGGAATTAGCACTGAGCAGTTCTTC
CDR3aa: CAWGISTEQFF
j_gene: TRBJ2-1
v_gene: TRBV30
d_gene: .
abundance: .

CDR3nt: TGTGCCATCAGGAGACTAGAGGGTCCTGGAGAGCAGTACTTC
CDR3aa: CAIRRLEGPGEQYF
j_gene: TRBJ2-7
v_gene: TRBV10-3
d_gene: .
abundance: .

CDR3nt: TGTGCCAGCAGCCTCAGAAGTGGGAGGAGCACCCAGGAAAAACTGTTTTTT
CDR3aa: CASSLRSGRSTQEKLFF
j_gene: TRBJ1-4
v_gene: TRBV14
d_gene: .
abundance: .

CDR3nt: TGCAGCGGGGGACAGGGGGCAGGTGAGCAGTTCTTC
CDR3aa: CSGGQGAGEQFF
j_gene: TRBJ2-1
v_gene: TRBV29-1
d_gene: TRBD1
abundance: .

CDR3nt: TGTGCCAGCAGGGAGGGAGCCACTGAAGCTTTCTTT
CDR3aa: CASREGATEAFF
j_gene: TRBJ1-1
v_gene: TRBV2
d_gene: .
abundance: .

CDR3nt: TGTGCCAGCAGCTTAGTAGGGCAATCCGGGGATGAGCAGTTCTTC
CDR3aa: CASSLVGQSGDEQFF
j_gene: TRBJ2-1
v_gene: TRBV7-2
d_gene: .
abundance: .

CDR3nt: TGTGCCAGTAGTAGGGCAGGGTACGAGCAGTACTTC
CDR3aa: CASSRAGYEQYF
j_gene: TRBJ2-7
v_gene: TRBV19
d_gene: .
abundance: .

CDR3nt: TGTGCCAGCAGCTCCCGACTAGCGGGAGGGGCAGATACGCAGTATTTT
CDR3aa: CASSSRLAGGADTQYF
j_gene: TRBJ2-3
v_gene: TRBV3-1/TRBV3-2
d_gene: TRBD2
abundance: .

CDR3nt: TGTGCCAGCAGTTGGGAACAGGGCAATCAGCCCCAGCATTTT
CDR3aa: CASSWEQGNQPQHF
j_gene: TRBJ1-5
v_gene: TRBV6-5
d_gene: .
abundance: once

CDR3nt: TGTGCCAGCAGTGATACCGGGTGGACCGGGGAGCTGTTTTTT
CDR3aa: CASSDTGWTGELFF
j_gene: TRBJ2-2
v_gene: TRBV25-1
d_gene: .
abundance: .

CDR3nt: TGTGCCAGCAGCCCCCCGGCACAGGGCGAGAACACTGAAGCTTTCTTT
CDR3aa: CASSPPAQGENTEAFF
j_gene: TRBJ1-1
v_gene: TRBV7-9
d_gene: .
abundance: .

CDR3nt: TGTGCCACCAGCAGGGGCAAAGAGGGCTATCAGCCCCAGCATTTT
CDR3aa: CATSRGKEGYQPQHF
j_gene: TRBJ1-5
v_gene: TRBV15
d_gene: .
abundance: .

CDR3nt: TGCGCCAGCAGCTTGGCCACTAGCGGGATTAACGAGCAGTACTTC
CDR3aa: CASSLATSGINEQYF
j_gene: TRBJ2-7
v_gene: TRBV5-1
d_gene: TRBD2
abundance: .

CDR3nt: TGTGCCAGCAGTTATGAGGGGACTAGCGGGAAGGCGTCCAAATTC
CDR3aa: CASSYEGTSGKASKF
j_gene: TRBJ2-7
v_gene: TRBV6-6
d_gene: TRBD2
abundance: .

CDR3nt: TGTGCCAGCAGCTTACTGCGGGAGAAAGTCGGGGAGCTGTTTTTT
CDR3aa: CASSLLREKVGELFF
j_gene: TRBJ2-2
v_gene: TRBV7-8
d_gene: TRBD2
abundance: .

CDR3nt: TGTGCCAGCAGTTCGAACGGGGAAGAGACCCAGTACTTC
CDR3aa: CASSSNGEETQYF
j_gene: TRBJ2-5
v_gene: TRBV27
d_gene: .
abundance: .

CDR3nt: TGCGCCAGCAGCCCTCGGCCTGGGAGATCTGGGGCCAACGTCCTGACTTTC
CDR3aa: CASSPRPGRSGANVLTF
j_gene: TRBJ2-6
v_gene: TRBV5-1
d_gene: .
abundance: .

CDR3nt: TGCGCCAGCAGCACCACGGGAGGGCCAGATACGCAGTATTTT
CDR3aa: CASSTTGGPDTQYF
j_gene: TRBJ2-3
v_gene: TRBV5-1
d_gene: TRBD2
abundance: .

CDR3nt: TGTGCCAGCAGCTTAGGGTTACTCCTCAATGAGCAGTTCTTC
CDR3aa: CASSLGLLLNEQFF
j_gene: TRBJ2-1
v_gene: TRBV7-2
d_gene: .
abundance: .

CDR3nt: TGTGCCACCAGGGGCTCACCGGGACAGGGTGCCGGGGAGCTGTTTTTT
CDR3aa: CATRGSPGQGAGELFF
j_gene: TRBJ2-2
v_gene: TRBV24-1
d_gene: TRBD1
abundance: .

CDR3nt: TGTGCCAGCAGCTTAGCGCCGGGGGACTACGAGCAGTACTTC
CDR3aa: CASSLAPGDYEQYF
j_gene: TRBJ2-7
v_gene: TRBV7-2
d_gene: .
abundance: .